This TCR beta chain was profiled in a study of blood T cell repertoires in COVID-19. Study-level information: PBMCs, B-cell-depleted T cells, or T cells were the source of the cDNA or gDNA that made up the material.

From germline, CDR1 is SGDLS and CDR2 YYNGEE. The CDR3 is 14 residues long. The V gene end was trimmed by 4 bases and the J gene end by 4 bases; junction bases not matched to a gene: 3. Assay: immunoSEQ multiplex PCR; the TCRdb copy retains only in-frame clones and omits some. The sample yields roughly 100,000 clones, approximately 80% seen once. Only a few counts were recorded for this clone. Different DNA sequences within this sample yield the same CDR3. Input material: peripheral blood. This clonotype was obtained from a human donor in a cohort sampled during active COVID-19. This chain uses TRBV9 with TRBJ1-2; 11 bases align to TRBD1. CDR3 sequence (DNA): TGTGCCAGCAGCCCCGGGACAGGGGGCTATGGCTACACCTTC. Encoded protein: CASSPGTGGYGYTF.